Below, 9 T cell receptor beta chains from the same sample are listed, as sequenced in a study of T cells after yellow fever vaccination. TCRdb itself ran the 5' RACE reads through MiXCR, one entry per CDR3 protein. The sample lists just under 600,000 distinct CDR3 sequences, about 13% occurring once. This specimen was PBMCs, taken on the day of the yellow fever booster vaccination. The receptors here all came from a man aged 25-45 years who received the YFV17D yellow fever vaccine.

The chain combines TRBV29-1 with TRBJ2-1, with D unclear. With 8 bases removed from V and 2 bases from J, the gap between germline ends came to 13 bases. There are 13 residues in the CDR3. Per germline, CDR1 SQVTM and CDR2 ANQGSEA. For the CDR3, the DNA is TGCAGCTCAAAGGATCTCACCTACAATGAGCAGTTCTTC. Translated: CSSKDLTYNEQFF.

Only a few counts were recorded for this clonotype. The rearrangement joins TRBV20-1 to TRBJ2-3; 9 bases are a match to TRBD2. V shed 2 bases, J shed 2 bases, and the junction held 8 bases outside the gene matches. In germline, CDR1 is DFQATT, CDR2 SNEGSKA (reference sequence). This CDR3 has 16 residues. The CDR3 loop is CSARRLAGTYTDTQYF. DNA for the CDR3: TGCAGTGCTAGAAGGCTAGCGGGGACCTACACAGATACGCAGTATTTT.

The genes are TRBV19 and TRBJ2-1, with 13 bases that match TRBD2. This CDR3 is built from 15 residues. Trimming removed 4 bases from V and 10 bases from J; junction bases left unmatched: 7. The germline gives CDR1 LNHDA, CDR2 SQIVND (reference sequence). Here the CDR3 reads CASSKEGLAGREQFF. In DNA, the CDR3 is TGTGCCAGTAGTAAAGAGGGACTAGCGGGAAGGGAGCAGTTCTTC.

V gene TRBV18 combines with J gene TRBJ1-1; 8 bases line up with TRBD1. V was clipped by 3 bases and J by 4 bases; unmatched bases: 7. This CDR3 has 15 amino acids. Germline values: CDR1 KGHSH, CDR2 LQKENI. Written as DNA, the CDR3 is TGTGCCAGCTCACCGATTGCTACAGGGGGCACTGAAGCTTTCTTT. Its protein is CASSPIATGGTEAFF. The full variable domain, in which reference TRBV18 and TRBJ1-1 provide the parts outside the CDR3, is NAGVMQNPRHLVRRRGQEARLRCSPMKGHSHVYWYRQLPEEGLKFMVYLQKENIIDESGMPKERFSAEFPKEGPSILRIQQVVRGDSAAYFCASSPIATGGTEAFFGQGTRLTVV.

This clonotype came up a few times. This rearrangement joins TRBV5-1 to TRBJ2-7; TRBD2 might be the D (5 bases). Trimming left V 9 bases short and J 2 bases short, with 15 bases between. The CDR3 totals 13 residues. Looked up from germline, CDR1 is SGHRS and CDR2 is YFSETQ. The CDR3 DNA is TGCGCCACCTCAGGCGGGCAGACCTACGAGCAGTACTTC. This sequence encodes CATSGGQTYEQYF. Full variable domain (outside the CDR3, taken from reference TRBV5-1 and TRBJ2-7): KAGVTQTPRYLIKTRGQQVTLSCSPISGHRSVSWYQQTPGQGLQFLFEYFSETQRNKGNFPGRFSGRQFSNSRSEMNVSTLELGDSALYLCATSGGQTYEQYFGPGTRLTVT.

This clonotype was observed a handful of times. The V gene is TRBV25-1, the J gene TRBJ1-3; D not resolved. This CDR3 has 12 amino acids. The ends were cut back, 3 bases at V and 10 bases at J, with 10 bases in the middle. Germline V gene sequence: CDR1 MGHDK, CDR2 SYGVNS. The CDR3 nucleotides read TGTGCCAGCAGTGATACAGCTAAAACCATATATTTT. Protein sequence: CASSDTAKTIYF.

This clonotype has a handful of counts. This chain uses TRBV20-1 with TRBJ1-1; D remains unclear. The ends were cut back, 5 bases at V and 0 bases at J, with 10 bases in the middle. The CDR3 sequence is 13 residues long. Germline lookup yields CDR1 DFQATT and CDR2 SNEGSKA (reference sequence). In DNA, the CDR3 is TGCAGTGCTCCGCGGGAGTTGAACACTGAAGCTTTCTTT. Translation: CSAPRELNTEAFF.

This sequence joins TRBV9 and TRBJ1-6; TRBD1 agrees at 8 bases. The V segment lost 3 bases and the J segment 7 bases; nucleotides outside the gene matches: 12. The CDR3 loop spans 17 amino acids. Germline CDR1 and CDR2: SGDLS and YYNGEE. As DNA, the CDR3 is TGTGCCAGCAGCGGGTCCGCTTCACAGGGGGGCAATTCACCCCTCCACTTT. It specifies CASSGSASQGGNSPLHF.

This clonotype has more than one count but fewer than ten. The chain joins TRBV12-3 or TRBV12-4 to TRBJ2-7; a weak D match, TRBD1 (6 bases). V gave up 1 base and J gave up 4 bases, with 14 bases separating them. The CDR3 totals 15 residues. CDR3 DNA sequence: TGTGCCAGCAGTTTAGGTTCGGACAGTTCGTACGAGCAGTACTTC. This translates into CASSLGSDSSYEQYF.